These 24 T cell receptor beta chains share one sample of origin, sequenced in a study of identifying expanded T cells in peripheral blood. Profiling relied on immunoSEQ multiplex PCR, and the TCRdb table lists in-frame clones only, not all of them. The sample holds about 85,000 clones, approximately 90% seen once. Sequenced sample: blood. Source of these receptors: a person aged 18-70 years in good health.

This chain links TRBV7-6 with TRBJ2-5; either TRBD1 or TRBD2 may supply D (5 bases each). In germline, CDR1 is SGHVS, CDR2 FNYEAQ. CDR3 size: 15 residues. Trimming took off 3 bases at V and 9 bases at J, with 20 bases between the two ends. The CDR3 sequence is CASSLRGDWFLAQYF. The CDR3 DNA reads TGTGCCAGCAGCTTGAGAGGGGATTGGTTTTTGGCCCAGTACTTC.

The rearrangement links TRBV5-3 to TRBJ2-7; D is unclear. TRBV5-3 is filed as an ORF, its function uncertain. The V gene lost 1 base and the J gene lost 7 bases, with 9 bases spanning the gap. The CDR3 consists of 12 residues. CDR3 sequence: CARSLYACEQYF. CDR3 DNA: TGTGCCAGAAGCTTGTATGCCTGTGAGCAGTACTTC.

The rearrangement uses TRBV28 and TRBJ1-5; weak D call: TRBD1 (5 bases). CDR3 length equals 16 residues. Germline lookup yields CDR1 MDHEN and CDR2 SYDVKM. V was trimmed by 8 bases and J by 6 bases, leaving 23 bases between them. In DNA, the CDR3 is TGTGCCAGCTCCGGATCCGGACGGGTGAGGGGTCAGCCCCAGCATTTT. It translates to CASSGSGRVRGQPQHF.

V usage is TRBV5-1 and J usage is TRBJ1-1; 8 nucleotides align to TRBD1. V lost 4 bases and J lost 5; bases outside the gene matches: 7. The CDR3 extends over 14 amino acids. Germline values: CDR1 SGHRS, CDR2 YFSETQ. The DNA of the CDR3 is TGCGCCAGCAGCCGCACAGGGGGTGGAACTGAAGCTTTCTTT. Its protein is CASSRTGGGTEAFF. Using reference TRBV5-1 and TRBJ1-1 for the parts outside the CDR3, the full variable domain is KAGVTQTPRYLIKTRGQQVTLSCSPISGHRSVSWYQQTPGQGLQFLFEYFSETQRNKGNFPGRFSGRQFSNSRSEMNVSTLELGDSALYLCASSRTGGGTEAFFGQGTRLTVV.

CDR3 region: CATSREIRASLHGYTF. The CDR3 DNA sequence: TGTGCCACCAGCAGAGAAATACGGGCATCTCTCCATGGCTACACCTTC. J is TRBJ1-2 and V is TRBV15; D not certain. Trimming cost V 0 bases and J 6 bases, with 17 bases left between them. CDR3 length equals 16 residues. The germline gives CDR1 LNHNV, CDR2 YYDKDF (reference sequence).

CDR3 amino acids: CASKDGGPRNTGELFF. CDR3 nucleotides: TGTGCCAGCAAAGACGGGGGCCCCCGTAACACCGGGGAGCTGTTTTTT. The rearrangement joins TRBV27 to TRBJ2-2; either TRBD1 or TRBD2 may fit D (6 bases each). Per the germline V gene, CDR1 is MNHEY and CDR2 is SMNVEV (reference sequence). V lost 7 bases, J lost 2 bases, and 17 bases lay in between. The CDR3 is 16 amino acids.

The V and J genes are TRBV7-9 and TRBJ1-1; D uncertain. Trimming cost V 5 bases and J 7 bases, with 11 bases left between them. The length of the CDR3 is 12 residues. Per germline, CDR1 SEHNR and CDR2 FQNEAQ (reference sequence). The DNA of the CDR3 is TGTGCCAGCAGCCCCATCTTACATGAAGCTTTCTTT. As protein: CASSPILHEAFF.

The rearrangement links TRBV6-1 to TRBJ2-6; D not certain. The CDR3 is made up of 14 amino acids. Germline CDR1 MNHNS, CDR2 SASEGT. Trimming left V 3 bases short and J 0 bases short, with 3 bases between. In DNA, the CDR3 is TGTGCCAGCAGTGAGTACTCTGGGGCCAACGTCCTGACTTTC. Protein: CASSEYSGANVLTF.

The J gene is TRBJ1-4, the V gene TRBV4-1; TRBD1 aligns across 8 bases. V gave up 4 bases and J gave up 3 bases; unmatched junction bases: 7. From germline, CDR1 is MGHRA and CDR2 YSYEKL. This CDR3 is 16 amino acids long. CDR3 DNA: TGCGCCAGCAGCCGGGCAAACAGGGGGGCTAATGAAAAACTGTTTTTT. It is translated as CASSRANRGANEKLFF.

This rearrangement joins TRBV6-1 to TRBJ1-2; 12 bases are a match to TRBD1. The CDR3 sequence is 17 residues long. Trimming took 3 bases from V and 4 from J; bases not matched to a gene: 9. Per the germline V gene, CDR1 is MNHNS and CDR2 is SASEGT. The CDR3 is CASSDITGTGGFYGYTF. The CDR3 region has the DNA TGTGCCAGCAGTGATATAACCGGGACAGGGGGCTTCTATGGCTACACCTTC.

In its sample, this clone was seen once. The chain has TRBV7-2 and TRBJ2-1; D unclear. This CDR3 comprises 14 residues. The germline CDR1 and CDR2 sequences are SGHTA and FQGNSA. V was shortened by 1 base and J by 9 bases, with 13 bases between the two germline ends. In DNA form, the CDR3 reads TGTGCCAGCAGCTTAGAAGGGTGGACGGGTGAGCAGTTCTTC. Translated, it gives CASSLEGWTGEQFF.

The chain combines TRBV5-1 with TRBJ2-7; D is uncertain. Germline CDR1 and CDR2: SGHRS and YFSETQ. V was trimmed by 0 bases and J by 0 bases, leaving 7 bases between them. The CDR3 covers 14 residues. The CDR3 nucleotides are TGCGCCAGCAGCTTGGGGCCCAGCTCCTACGAGCAGTACTTC. Protein product: CASSLGPSSYEQYF. Supplemented by reference TRBV5-1 and TRBJ2-7, the full variable domain reads KAGVTQTPRYLIKTRGQQVTLSCSPISGHRSVSWYQQTPGQGLQFLFEYFSETQRNKGNFPGRFSGRQFSNSRSEMNVSTLELGDSALYLCASSLGPSSYEQYFGPGTRLTVT.

This sequence joins TRBV11-2 and TRBJ2-2; no firm D call. This CDR3 is 15 amino acids long. The germline CDR1 and CDR2 sequences are SGHAT and FQNNGV. V was clipped by 1 base and J by 2 bases, with 8 bases between them. The CDR3 DNA is TGTGCCAGCAGCTTAGGGCACAGCAACACCGGGGAGCTGTTTTTT. Protein product: CASSLGHSNTGELFF.

The chain carries TRBV5-1 and TRBJ2-5; no definite D call. V was cut by 1 base and J by 2 bases, with 9 bases left in between. The CDR3 loop spans 14 amino acids. Germline CDR1 is SGHRS and CDR2 is YFSETQ. The CDR3 sequence is CASSLLSEQETQYF. CDR3 nucleotides: TGCGCCAGCAGCTTGTTGTCTGAACAAGAGACCCAGTACTTC.

There are a few counts of this clone. This chain joins TRBV28 and TRBJ1-5; D is unresolved. The CDR3 consists of 13 residues. In germline, CDR1 is MDHEN, CDR2 SYDVKM. Trimming left V 5 bases short and J 3 bases short, with 8 bases between. The CDR3 is CASSTINNQPQHF. CDR3 nucleotides: TGTGCCAGCAGTACCATCAACAATCAGCCCCAGCATTTT.

In this sample, this clone turned up a few times. The chain is built from TRBV7-9 and TRBJ1-4; D is perhaps TRBD1 (5 bases). V was shortened by 5 bases and J by 7 bases, with 8 bases between the two germline ends. Germline V CDR1 and CDR2: SEHNR, FQNEAQ (reference sequence). CDR3 size: 12 residues. The CDR3 nucleotides are TGTGCCAGCAGCCCCGGGGGTGAAAAACTGTTTTTT. Translation gives CASSPGGEKLFF.

The genes are TRBV2 and TRBJ1-1; no clear D. CDR3 length equals 11 residues. The V end was cut by 3 bases, the J end by 8 bases, with 7 bases between. Germline CDR1 reads SNHLY; CDR2 reads FYNNEI. As DNA, the CDR3 is TGTGCCAGCAGTGACGGGGTCGAAGCTTTCTTT. It is translated as CASSDGVEAFF.

The chain recombines TRBV18 with TRBJ1-5; the D gene is possibly TRBD1 (5 bases). V gave up 0 bases and J gave up 0 bases, with 9 bases separating them. CDR3 size: 16 residues. Germline CDR1 reads KGHSH; CDR2 reads LQKENI. CDR3 nucleotides: TGTGCCAGCTCACCACCGGGGGGGAGTAGCAATCAGCCCCAGCATTTT. It is translated as CASSPPGGSSNQPQHF.

This clone was counted only a few times. The chain employs TRBV9 and TRBJ1-2, with 8 bases lining up with TRBD1. The germline gives CDR1 SGDLS, CDR2 YYNGEE. With 4 bases clipped from V and 3 bases from J, the junction kept 11 bases outside the gene matches. The CDR3 loop spans 16 amino acids. The CDR3 region has the DNA TGTGCCAGCAGCACCCGACAGGGGCGGGAGGACTATGGCTACACCTTC. Translating gives CASSTRQGREDYGYTF. The whole variable domain, filled in from reference TRBV9 and TRBJ1-2, reads DSGVTQTPKHLITATGQRVTLRCSPRSGDLSVYWYQQSLDQGLQFLIQYYNGEERAKGNILERFSAQQFPDLHSELNLSSLELGDSALYFCASSTRQGREDYGYTFGSGTRLTVV.

The chain is built from TRBV9 and TRBJ2-3; TRBD1 agrees at 8 bases. Germline lookup yields CDR1 SGDLS and CDR2 YYNGEE. The CDR3 has 15 amino acids. The trim removed 2 bases at V and 4 bases at J, leaving 6 bases unmatched. CDR3 in amino acids: CASSVWQGAADTQYF. The CDR3, as DNA: TGTGCCAGCAGCGTCTGGCAGGGGGCTGCAGATACGCAGTATTTT.

The rearrangement links TRBV27 to TRBJ2-7, with D possibly TRBD1 on 5 matching bases. V lost 7 bases and J 3 bases, leaving 16 bases between the germline ends. This CDR3 is 14 amino acids long. The germline V gene has CDR1 MNHEY and CDR2 SMNVEV (reference sequence). The CDR3 sequence is CASTPFWGHYEQYF. The CDR3 bases are TGTGCCAGCACCCCCTTCTGGGGCCACTACGAGCAGTACTTC.

The V call is TRBV19, the J call TRBJ1-2, with 7 positions matching TRBD1. The V gene's germline CDR1 is LNHDA and CDR2 SQIVND (reference sequence). Trimming cost V 6 bases and J 4 bases; bases outside gene matches: 8. This CDR3 is 14 amino acids long. In DNA, the CDR3 is TGTGCCAGTAGCCCTCCGGGACAGAGCTATGGCTACACCTTC. It encodes CASSPPGQSYGYTF.

The chain couples TRBV5-6 to TRBJ2-2; D possibly matches TRBD1 or TRBD2 (5 bases each). The CDR3 runs 15 residues. Trimming stripped 4 bases from V and 5 bases from J, with 15 bases between. Looked up from germline, CDR1 is SGHDT and CDR2 is YYEEEE. Written as DNA, the CDR3 is TGTGCCAGCAGCACCGGGACCGTCGTTACCGGGGAGCTGTTTTTT. Amino acid sequence: CASSTGTVVTGELFF.

J is TRBJ2-3 and V is TRBV10-2; 10 bases are a match to TRBD2. The CDR3 is 15 residues long. V dropped 5 bases and J dropped 5; count of bases not matched to a gene: 7. CDR1 and CDR2 (germline): WSHSY, SAAADI. The CDR3 nucleotides read TGCGCCAGCAGTTTTAGCGGGGGGCCAATAGATACGCAGTATTTT. It yields the protein CASSFSGGPIDTQYF.